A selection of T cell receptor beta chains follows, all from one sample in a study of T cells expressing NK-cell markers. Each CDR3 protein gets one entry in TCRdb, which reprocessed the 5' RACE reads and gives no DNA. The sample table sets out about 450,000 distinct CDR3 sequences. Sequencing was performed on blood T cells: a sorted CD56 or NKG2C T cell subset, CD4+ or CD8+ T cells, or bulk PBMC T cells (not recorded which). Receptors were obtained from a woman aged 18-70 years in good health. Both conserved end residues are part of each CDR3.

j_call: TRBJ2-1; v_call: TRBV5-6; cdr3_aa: CASSLDGGVPYNEQFF
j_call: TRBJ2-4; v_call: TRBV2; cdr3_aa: CASRGDGKWIQYF
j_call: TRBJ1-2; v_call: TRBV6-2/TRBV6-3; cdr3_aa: CASSYQDRGRGPNYGYTF
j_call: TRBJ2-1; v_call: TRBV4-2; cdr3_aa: CASSGSGRAPYNEQFF
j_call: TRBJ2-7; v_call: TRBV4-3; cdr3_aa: CASSLGRGQSYEQYF
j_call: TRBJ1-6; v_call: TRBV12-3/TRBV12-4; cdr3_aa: CASSFGEVLNSPLHF
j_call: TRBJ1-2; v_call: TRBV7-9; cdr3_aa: CASSFRSSPDYGYTF
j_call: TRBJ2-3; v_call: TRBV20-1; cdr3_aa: CSAVGSGDTQYF
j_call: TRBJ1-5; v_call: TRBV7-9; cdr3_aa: CASSPNGQGGNQPQHF
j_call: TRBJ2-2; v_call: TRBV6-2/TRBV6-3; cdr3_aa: CATRAAGTGELFF
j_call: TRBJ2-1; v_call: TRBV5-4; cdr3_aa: CASSPVGNNEQFF
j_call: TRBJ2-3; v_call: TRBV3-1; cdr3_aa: CASSQGGLGQSTDTQYF
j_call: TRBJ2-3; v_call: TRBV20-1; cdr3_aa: CSARDLVTDTQYF
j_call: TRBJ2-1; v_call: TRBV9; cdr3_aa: CASSVGSGVGDNEQFF
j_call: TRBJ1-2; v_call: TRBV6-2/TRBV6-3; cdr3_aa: CASSFSVSNGYTF
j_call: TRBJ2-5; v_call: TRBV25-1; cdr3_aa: CASSGTREGETQYF
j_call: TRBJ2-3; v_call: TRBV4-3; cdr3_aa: CASSQNRDGGTDTQYF
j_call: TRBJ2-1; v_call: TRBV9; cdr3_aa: CASSELAGPLNEQFF
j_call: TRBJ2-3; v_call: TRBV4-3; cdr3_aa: CASSKTSGSADTQYF
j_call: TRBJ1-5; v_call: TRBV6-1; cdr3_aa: CASSQASGNQPQHF
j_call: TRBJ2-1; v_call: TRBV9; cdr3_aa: CASSANPGPGEQFF
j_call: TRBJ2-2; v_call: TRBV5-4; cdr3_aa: CASSQGGPRNTGELFF
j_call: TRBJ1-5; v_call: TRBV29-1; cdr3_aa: CSVGQGVGQPQHF
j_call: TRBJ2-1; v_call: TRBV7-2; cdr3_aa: CASIRTSGQYNEQFF
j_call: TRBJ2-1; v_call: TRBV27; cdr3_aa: CASSFGVLGNNEQFF
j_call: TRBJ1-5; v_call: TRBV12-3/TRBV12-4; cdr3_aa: CASSLTGQIGQPQHF
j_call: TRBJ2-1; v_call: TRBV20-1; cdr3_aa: CSARDGSGRGNNEQFF
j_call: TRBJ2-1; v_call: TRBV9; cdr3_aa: CASSVIPGQGHEQFF
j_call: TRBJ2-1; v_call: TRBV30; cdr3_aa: CAWRRPSGTEQFF
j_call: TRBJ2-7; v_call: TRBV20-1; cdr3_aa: CSARDKGLAGGYEQYF
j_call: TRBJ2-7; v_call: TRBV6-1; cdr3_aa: CASSPTEKNYEQYF
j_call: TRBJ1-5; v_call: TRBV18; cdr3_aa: CASSPAGDQPQHF
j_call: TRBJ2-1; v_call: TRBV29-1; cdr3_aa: CSATRDYNEQFF
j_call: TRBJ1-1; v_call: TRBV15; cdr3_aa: CATSRVAENTEAFF
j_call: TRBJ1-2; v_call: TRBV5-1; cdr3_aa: CASSLGQGLNYGYTF
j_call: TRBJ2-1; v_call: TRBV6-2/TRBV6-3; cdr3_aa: CASKDRGNEQFF
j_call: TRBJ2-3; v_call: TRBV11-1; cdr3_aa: CASSLLREGDTQYF
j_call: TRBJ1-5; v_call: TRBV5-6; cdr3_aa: CASTDLRGNQPQHF
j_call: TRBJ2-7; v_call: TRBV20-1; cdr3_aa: CSASKGLGEQYF
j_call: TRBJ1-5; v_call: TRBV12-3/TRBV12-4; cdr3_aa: CASQRLRPDQPQHF
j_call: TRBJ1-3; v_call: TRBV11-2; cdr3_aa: CASSVTGGALGNTIYF
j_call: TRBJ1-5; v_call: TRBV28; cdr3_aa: CASSLRPGQVHF
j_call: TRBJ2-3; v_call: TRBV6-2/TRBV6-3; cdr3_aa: CASSYKGVGTDTQYF
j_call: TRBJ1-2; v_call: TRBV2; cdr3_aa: CASTGGGPSYGYTF
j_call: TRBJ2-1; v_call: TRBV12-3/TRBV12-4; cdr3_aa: CASSFGTSSGHEQFF
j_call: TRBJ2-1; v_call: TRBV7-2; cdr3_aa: CASSWTGAGDEQFF
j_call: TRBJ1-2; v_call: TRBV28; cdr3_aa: CASRPDRERGYTF
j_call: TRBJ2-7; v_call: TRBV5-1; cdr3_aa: CASSLTTGPVSYEQYF
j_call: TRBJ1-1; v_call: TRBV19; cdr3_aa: CATDEGALTNTEAFF
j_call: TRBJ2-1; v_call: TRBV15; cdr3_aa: CATSRYYNEQFF
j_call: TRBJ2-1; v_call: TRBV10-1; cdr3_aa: CASSDPGTSGDEQFF
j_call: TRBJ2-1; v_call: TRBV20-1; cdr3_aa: CSASGGGPSYNEQFF
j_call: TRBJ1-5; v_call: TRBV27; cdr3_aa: CASGNKGGVSNQPQHF
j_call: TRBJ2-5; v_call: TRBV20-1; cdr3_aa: CSARQGGQETQYF
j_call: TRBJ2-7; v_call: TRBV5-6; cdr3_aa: CASSSRDGFGKQYF
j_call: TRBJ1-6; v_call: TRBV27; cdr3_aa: CASSFGRGYSPLHF
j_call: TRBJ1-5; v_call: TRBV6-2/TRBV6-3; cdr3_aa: CASSYEYGGQPQHF
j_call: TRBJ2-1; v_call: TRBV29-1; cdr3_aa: CSVVGISHEQFF
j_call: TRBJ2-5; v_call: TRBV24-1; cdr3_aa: CATSDIRTSQDKETQYF
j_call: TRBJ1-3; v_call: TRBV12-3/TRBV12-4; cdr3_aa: CASSLEGISGNTIYF